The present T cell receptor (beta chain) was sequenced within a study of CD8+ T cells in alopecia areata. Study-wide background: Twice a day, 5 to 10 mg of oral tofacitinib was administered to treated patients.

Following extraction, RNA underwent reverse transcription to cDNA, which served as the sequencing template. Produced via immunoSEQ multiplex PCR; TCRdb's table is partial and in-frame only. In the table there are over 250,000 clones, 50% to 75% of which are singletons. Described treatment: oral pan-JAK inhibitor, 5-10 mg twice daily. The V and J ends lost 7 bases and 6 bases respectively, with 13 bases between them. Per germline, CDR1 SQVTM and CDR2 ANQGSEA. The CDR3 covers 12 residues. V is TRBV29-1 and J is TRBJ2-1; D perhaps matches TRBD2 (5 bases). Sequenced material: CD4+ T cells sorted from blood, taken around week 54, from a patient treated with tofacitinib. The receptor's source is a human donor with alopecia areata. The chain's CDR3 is CSAGFRGNEQFF. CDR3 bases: TGCAGCGCGGGGTTCCGGGGCAATGAGCAGTTCTTC.